A single sample gave rise to the 27 T cell receptor beta chains below, sequenced in a study of blood T cell repertoires in COVID-19. Measured with immunoSEQ multiplex PCR; TCRdb has only the in-frame clones, and not every one. The sample consists of roughly 310,000 clones, 88% of them appearing once. Material for sequencing was peripheral blood. Every receptor here comes from a woman in her forties or fifties with active or convalescent COVID-19.

The CDR3 protein is CASSPSSAGNSPGYTF. In DNA, the CDR3 is TGTGCCAGCAGTCCCTCCTCGGCAGGGAACTCTCCGGGCTACACCTTC. The J gene is TRBJ1-2, the V gene TRBV28; the D gene is possibly TRBD1 (5 bases). Germline V CDR1 and CDR2: MDHEN, SYDVKM. The CDR3 extends over 16 amino acids. With 5 bases removed from V and 8 bases from J, the gap between germline ends came to 24 bases.

The V call is TRBV27, the J call TRBJ1-5; D not certain. V was trimmed by 2 bases and J by 0 bases, leaving 8 bases between them. The CDR3 has 15 residues. CDR1 and CDR2 (germline): MNHEY, SMNVEV (reference sequence). The CDR3 sequence is CASSLSQVSNQPQHF. The DNA for the CDR3 is TGTGCCAGCAGTTTAAGTCAGGTTAGCAATCAGCCCCAGCATTTT.

The chain combines TRBV9 with TRBJ1-2; D gene uncertain. This CDR3 comprises 14 residues. The V end was cut by 0 bases, the J end by 2 bases, with 8 bases between. Per germline, CDR1 SGDLS and CDR2 YYNGEE. Here the CDR3 reads CASSVDSRNYGYTF. The CDR3 bases are TGTGCCAGCAGCGTAGACAGCCGAAACTATGGCTACACCTTC.

The CDR3 sequence: CASSVCRGQGARNQPQHF. The CDR3 nucleotides read TGTGCCAGCAGCGTATGTAGGGGACAGGGGGCTCGTAATCAGCCCCAGCATTTT. The V and J genes are TRBV9 and TRBJ1-5; 12 bases are shared with TRBD1. Trimming at V came to 1 base and at J to 4 bases, leaving 9 bases not matched to a gene. CDR1 and CDR2 (germline): SGDLS, YYNGEE. The CDR3 extends over 18 amino acids.

V and J are TRBV4-2 and TRBJ2-3; 12 positions match TRBD2. The V segment lost 0 bases and the J segment 3 bases; nucleotides outside the gene matches: 10. The CDR3 has 19 residues. Germline CDR1 reads LGHNA; CDR2 reads YNFKEQ. The CDR3 loop is CASSQEPSGGAGRTDTQYF. CDR3 coding DNA: TGTGCCAGCAGCCAAGAACCTAGCGGGGGGGCGGGGCGGACAGATACGCAGTATTTT.

This chain links TRBV3-1 (or the pseudogene TRBV3-2) with TRBJ1-3, with a possible D match to TRBD1 (5 bases). Germline V lookup: CDR1 LGHDT, CDR2 YNNKEL (reference sequence). Trimming stripped 2 bases from V and 1 base from J, with 9 bases between. This CDR3 spans 15 amino acids. CDR3 loop: CASSQQGRSGNTIYF. As DNA, the CDR3 is TGTGCCAGCAGCCAACAGGGCCGATCTGGAAACACCATATATTTT.

The chain is built from TRBV5-1 and TRBJ2-1, with TRBD1 matching 10 bases. This CDR3 has 15 residues. V lost 3 bases, J lost 8 bases, and 8 bases stayed unmatched. Germline CDR1 reads SGHRS; CDR2 reads YFSETQ. CDR3 region: CASSSPGQGSDEQFF. The DNA for the CDR3 is TGCGCCAGCAGCTCACCGGGACAGGGGTCGGATGAGCAGTTCTTC.

V is TRBV29-1 and J is TRBJ1-3; D may be TRBD1 (6 bases). With 4 bases removed from V and 0 bases from J, the gap between germline ends came to 10 bases. Germline loops: CDR1 SQVTM, CDR2 ANQGSEA. This CDR3 region has 14 residues. The CDR3 sequence is CSVVQGASGNTIYF. The DNA for the CDR3 is TGCAGCGTTGTACAGGGAGCCTCTGGAAACACCATATATTTT.

J is TRBJ2-1 and V is TRBV11-2; TRBD2 might be the D (6 bases). CDR3 length: 14 residues. Germline V gene lookup returns CDR1 SGHAT and CDR2 FQNNGV. Trimming took off 2 bases at V and 4 bases at J, with 9 bases between the two ends. The CDR3 region has the DNA TGTGCCAGCAGCTTACCCGGGGGATACAATGAGCAGTTCTTC. Protein sequence: CASSLPGGYNEQFF.

This clone has just one count. V and J are TRBV6-5 and TRBJ1-2; tentatively, D is TRBD1 (6 bases). Germline assignment: CDR1 MNHEY and CDR2 SVGAGI. Trimming stripped 5 bases from V and 8 bases from J, with 21 bases between. This CDR3 has 15 amino acids. The CDR3 DNA reads as TGTGCCAGCAGTCCAGGCGCCCCAGGGGTTTACGGCTACACCTTC. Translated, it gives CASSPGAPGVYGYTF.

This chain joins TRBV5-1 and TRBJ2-1; D is undetermined. Between the trimmed V and J ends, which lost 4 bases and 5 bases, there was a span of 4 bases. The CDR3 has 11 residues. Germline V gene lookup returns CDR1 SGHRS and CDR2 YFSETQ. CDR3 sequence reads: CASSPDNEQFF. The CDR3 DNA sequence: TGCGCCAGCAGCCCGGACAATGAGCAGTTCTTC.

This sequence joins TRBV20-1 and TRBJ1-2, with D uncertain. The V end lost 0 bases, the J end lost 5 bases, and 4 bases lay between the germline ends. Germline CDR1 is DFQATT and CDR2 is SNEGSKA (reference sequence). The CDR3 consists of 11 residues. DNA for the CDR3: TGCAGTGCTAGAGATAGATATGGCTACACCTTC. Amino acids: CSARDRYGYTF.

The chain is built from TRBV5-1 and TRBJ1-1; possible D gene TRBD1, 5 bases. Trimming took off 5 bases at V and 4 bases at J, with 18 bases between the two ends. The CDR3 totals 15 residues. Looked up from germline, CDR1 is SGHRS and CDR2 is YFSETQ. CDR3 region: CASRPNPGGFTEAFF. In nucleotides, the CDR3 is TGCGCCAGCAGACCAAACCCCGGGGGGTTCACTGAAGCTTTCTTT. Supplemented by reference TRBV5-1 and TRBJ1-1, the full variable domain reads KAGVTQTPRYLIKTRGQQVTLSCSPISGHRSVSWYQQTPGQGLQFLFEYFSETQRNKGNFPGRFSGRQFSNSRSEMNVSTLELGDSALYLCASRPNPGGFTEAFFGQGTRLTVV.

V usage is TRBV5-5 and J usage is TRBJ2-6; the D gene is possibly TRBD2 (6 bases). Trimming stripped 1 base from V and 2 bases from J, with 7 bases between. Germline lookup yields CDR1 SGHKS and CDR2 YYEKEE (reference sequence). This CDR3 has 15 amino acids. Here the CDR3 DNA reads TGTGCCAGCAGCTTGTGGGGGGCTGGGGCCAACGTCCTGACTTTC. Protein product: CASSLWGAGANVLTF.

The chain carries TRBV5-1 and TRBJ2-7; D remains unclear. The V and J ends lost 0 bases and 0 bases respectively, with 10 bases between them. This CDR3 is built from 15 residues. Germline V CDR1 and CDR2: SGHRS, YFSETQ. The CDR3 loop reads CASSLDGRSSYEQYF. CDR3 bases: TGCGCCAGCAGCTTGGATGGTAGGAGCTCCTACGAGCAGTACTTC.

This clone was seen only once. This chain joins TRBV18 and TRBJ1-5; the D gene is possibly TRBD1 (6 bases). This CDR3 spans 13 amino acids. Trimming removed 5 bases from V and 4 bases from J, with 9 bases in between. Germline-derived CDR1 and CDR2 are KGHSH and LQKENI. The CDR3 DNA reads TGTGCCAGCTCAGGACAGACGAATCAGCCCCAGCATTTT. Protein sequence: CASSGQTNQPQHF.

V usage is TRBV10-3 and J usage is TRBJ2-3; 7 bases match TRBD1. V lost 10 bases, J lost 3 bases, and 13 bases stayed unmatched. Per the germline V gene, CDR1 is ENHRY and CDR2 is SYGVKD. The CDR3 consists of 15 residues. The CDR3 loop is CASADEGAITDTQYF. CDR3 DNA: TGTGCCAGCGCGGATGAGGGGGCAATAACAGATACGCAGTATTTT.

J is TRBJ2-1 and V is TRBV10-3; 11 bases agree with TRBD2. J gave up 4 bases and V 6 bases, and 5 bases lay outside the gene matches. Germline V CDR1 and CDR2: ENHRY, SYGVKD. The CDR3 is 15 residues long. In DNA, the CDR3 is TGTGCCATCAGACCTCTAGCGGGGGGATACAATGAGCAGTTCTTC. Translation gives CAIRPLAGGYNEQFF.

The sample holds one count of this clone. V and J are TRBV28 and TRBJ2-7, with 9 bases identical to TRBD1. Germline CDR1 reads MDHEN; CDR2 reads SYDVKM. With 5 bases clipped from V and 7 bases from J, the junction kept 9 bases outside the gene matches. The CDR3 is made up of 14 amino acids. The chain's CDR3 is CASSPGQGFREQYF. CDR3 DNA sequence: TGTGCCAGCAGTCCGGGACAGGGCTTCAGGGAGCAGTACTTC.

The chain carries TRBV6-1 and TRBJ2-7, with D perhaps matching TRBD2 (7 bases). CDR3 length: 13 amino acids. The germline V gene has CDR1 MNHNS and CDR2 SASEGT. V was pared by 3 bases and J by 2 bases, with 8 bases between. CDR3 amino acids: CASSDGGPYEQYF. Here the CDR3 DNA reads TGTGCCAGCAGTGACGGGGGGCCCTACGAGCAGTACTTC.

This chain uses TRBV29-1 with TRBJ2-2; 8 bases line up with TRBD2. The CDR3 contains 14 residues. Germline loops: CDR1 SQVTM, CDR2 ANQGSEA. V lost 4 bases, J lost 0 bases, and 1 base stayed unmatched. The CDR3 DNA reads as TGCAGCGTTGCGGGGGGGACGAACACCGGGGAGCTGTTTTTT. Residues: CSVAGGTNTGELFF.

The chain has TRBV19 and TRBJ1-5, with D unresolved. Germline values: CDR1 LNHDA, CDR2 SQIVND (reference sequence). V shed 6 bases and J shed 2 bases, with 14 bases lying between them. CDR3 length equals 15 residues. This chain's CDR3 is CASSEHAGGNQPQHF. In nucleotides, the CDR3 is TGTGCCAGTAGCGAGCATGCAGGTGGCAATCAGCCCCAGCATTTT.

This chain links TRBV7-9 with TRBJ1-5; 7 nucleotides line up with TRBD1. Trimming at V came to 1 base and at J to 7 bases, leaving 7 bases not matched to a gene. Germline V gene lookup returns CDR1 SEHNR and CDR2 FQNEAQ (reference sequence). The CDR3 runs 15 residues. In DNA form, the CDR3 reads TGTGCCAGCAGCTTAGGTGACAGGGTAGGACAGCCCCAGCATTTT. Translation gives CASSLGDRVGQPQHF. Together with reference TRBV7-9 and TRBJ1-5, the CDR3 gives the full variable domain: DTGVSQNPRHKITKRGQNVTFRCDPISEHNRLYWYRQTLGQGPEFLTYFQNEAQLEKSRLLSDRFSAERPKGSFSTLEIQRTEQGDSAMYLCASSLGDRVGQPQHFGDGTRLSIL.

The chain recombines TRBV18 with TRBJ1-2; 9 nucleotides agree with TRBD1. The CDR3 runs to 14 residues. Germline assignment: CDR1 KGHSH and CDR2 LQKENI. With V trimmed by 3 bases and J by 3 bases, 2 bases remained unmatched. CDR3 DNA sequence: TGTGCCAGCTCACCCGGGACAGGGTACTATGGCTACACCTTC. Its protein is CASSPGTGYYGYTF.

This rearrangement joins TRBV7-9 to TRBJ2-2; 12 bases match TRBD2. Germline trimming cut 4 bases from V and 6 bases from J; bases unmatched to any gene: 6. The CDR3 has 16 amino acids. The germline V gene encodes CDR1 SEHNR and CDR2 FQNEAQ (reference sequence). In nucleotides, the CDR3 is TGTGCCAGCAGCTCTTTGACTAGCGGGAGCCCCGGGGAGCTGTTTTTT. This codes for CASSSLTSGSPGELFF.

The V call is TRBV28, the J call TRBJ1-2; D might be TRBD1 (6 bases). V lost 6 bases to trimming and J lost 8 bases, with 13 bases between them. This CDR3 comprises 12 residues. Germline V CDR1 and CDR2: MDHEN, SYDVKM. Written as DNA, the CDR3 is TGTGCCAGCAGCTCGGGGGGGGCAGGCTACACCTTC. It yields the protein CASSSGGAGYTF.

The chain joins TRBV6-5 to TRBJ1-3; 7 bases are shared with TRBD1. Per the germline V gene, CDR1 is MNHEY and CDR2 is SVGAGI. The CDR3 runs to 15 residues. With V trimmed by 6 bases and J by 3 bases, 8 bases remained unmatched. The CDR3 DNA reads TGTGCCAGCAGGCGGGAGGGGGCCGATGGAAACACCATATATTTT. It is translated as CASRREGADGNTIYF.